Presented here are 12 T cell receptor beta chains from one specimen sequenced in a study of PD-L1 blockade in urothelial cancer. Clones were read by immunoSEQ multiplex PCR, and TCRdb kept only the in-frame ones, dropping some. The table lists more than 45,000 clones, around 85% of them singletons. As to time point: peripheral blood 6 weeks after treatment start. Material: PBMCs, obtained around atezolizumab (anti-PD-L1) treatment. The receptors shown here come from a man aged 60 to 75 with urothelial cancer.

The rearrangement joins TRBV27 to TRBJ1-4, with 9 bases lining up with TRBD1. There are 15 residues in the CDR3. CDR1 and CDR2 (germline): MNHEY, SMNVEV (reference sequence). V trimming: 2 bases; J trimming: 5 bases; junction bases outside the gene matches: 3. CDR3 region: CASSLPGTGNEKLFF. The CDR3, as DNA: TGTGCCAGCAGTTTACCCGGGACAGGGAATGAAAAACTGTTTTTT.

This chain links TRBV9 with TRBJ2-6; D uncertain. V gave up 0 bases and J gave up 1 base, with 14 bases separating them. CDR1 and CDR2 (germline): SGDLS, YYNGEE. The CDR3 contains 18 residues. CDR3 protein: CASSVVAVITSGANVLTF. The DNA of the CDR3 is TGTGCCAGCAGCGTAGTGGCAGTCATAACGTCTGGGGCCAACGTCCTGACTTTC.

This sequence joins TRBV20-1 and TRBJ1-3; D call uncertain. The CDR3 is 11 residues long. Germline V gene lookup returns CDR1 DFQATT and CDR2 SNEGSKA (reference sequence). Trimming left V 3 bases short and J 4 bases short, with 4 bases between. The CDR3 loop reads CSASEGNTIYF. CDR3 nucleotides: TGCAGTGCTAGTGAGGGAAACACCATATATTTT.

The J gene is TRBJ1-3, the V gene TRBV25-1; D is unclear. Trimming pared 4 bases from V and 1 base from J, leaving 11 bases between. The CDR3 is 15 amino acids. CDR1 and CDR2 (germline): MGHDK, SYGVNS. This CDR3 reads CASSVGDWSGNTIYF. DNA of the CDR3: TGTGCCAGCAGTGTAGGCGACTGGTCTGGAAACACCATATATTTT.

The chain has TRBV18 and TRBJ1-2; D may be TRBD1 (6 bases). Trimming pared 2 bases from V and 5 bases from J, leaving 9 bases between. Germline V gene sequence: CDR1 KGHSH, CDR2 LQKENI. The CDR3 covers 13 residues. In DNA, the CDR3 is TGTGCCAGCTCACCAGGACAGCGGTATGGCTACACCTTC. As protein: CASSPGQRYGYTF.

The chain joins TRBV6-4 to TRBJ1-2; 10 bases are shared with TRBD1. The CDR3 has 12 residues. Germline V lookup: CDR1 MRHNA, CDR2 SNTAGT. The V and J ends lost 6 bases and 9 bases, in that order; junction bases with no gene match: 4. CDR3 protein: CASSGTGESYTF. The CDR3 DNA reads TGTGCCAGCAGCGGGACAGGGGAAAGCTACACCTTC.

In the case of this clone: The sample contains more than one DNA sequence encoding this CDR3. The chain links TRBV7-2 to TRBJ2-1, with a possible D match to TRBD2 (7 bases). Germline assignment: CDR1 SGHTA and CDR2 FQGNSA. V lost 0 bases to trimming and J lost 8 bases, with 11 bases between them. This CDR3 is built from 14 residues. DNA of the CDR3: TGTGCCAGCAGCTTAGCGGGGGGGCCCGATGAGCAGTTCTTC. It codes for CASSLAGGPDEQFF.

V and J are TRBV19 and TRBJ2-1, with 10 bases fitting TRBD2. After removal of 10 bases from V and 8 bases from J, the junction contained 17 bases not matched to a gene. The CDR3 sequence is 16 residues long. CDR1 is LNHDA and CDR2 is SQIVND in the germline V gene (reference sequence). CDR3 coding DNA: TGTGCCACCAGGGCTCAGCGGGGGGGCCGGGGGGATGAGCAGTTCTTC. Protein product: CATRAQRGGRGDEQFF.

The chain recombines TRBV11-3 with TRBJ2-3, with 7 positions matching TRBD2. Germline V gene lookup returns CDR1 SGHNT and CDR2 YENEEA. J was trimmed by 2 bases and V by 4 bases; bases with no gene match: 6. The CDR3 has 15 amino acids. The CDR3 bases are TGTGCCAGCAGCTCCGGGGGGACCCTCACAGATACGCAGTATTTT. This translates into CASSSGGTLTDTQYF.

The chain links TRBV9 to TRBJ2-2; possible D gene TRBD1, 5 bases. Germline loops: CDR1 SGDLS, CDR2 YYNGEE. The CDR3 contains 14 residues. V lost 4 bases and J lost 6, with 13 bases in between. CDR3 sequence: CASSITGGAGELFF. The CDR3, as DNA: TGTGCCAGCAGCATTACAGGCGGTGCCGGGGAGCTGTTTTTT.

This chain connects TRBV10-3 to TRBJ1-2; 7 bases are a match to TRBD1. J lost 4 bases, V lost 9 bases, and 8 bases had no gene match. CDR3 length: 13 amino acids. Germline lookup yields CDR1 ENHRY and CDR2 SYGVKD. This chain's CDR3 is CAITGAQGYGYTF. As DNA, the CDR3 is TGTGCCATAACAGGGGCGCAAGGCTATGGCTACACCTTC.

The chain joins TRBV7-9 to TRBJ2-5, with a tentative D call TRBD1 (5 bases). The CDR3 has 15 residues. Germline loops: CDR1 SEHNR, CDR2 FQNEAQ (reference sequence). Trimming stripped 5 bases from V and 4 bases from J, with 17 bases between. The CDR3 DNA is TGTGCCAGCAGCGCCCCAGTGGGGCTCTTAGAGACCCAGTACTTC. The encoded protein is CASSAPVGLLETQYF.